Presented here are 25 T cell receptor beta chains from one specimen sequenced in a study of T cell responses to AZD1222 COVID-19 vaccine. This table comes from immunoSEQ multiplex PCR, and its TCRdb copy is limited to in-frame clones, with some not included. The sample lists roughly 100,000 clones, 88% occurring once. The material was peripheral blood, obtained on day 0 of AZD1222 vaccination. The origin of the receptors is an adult in good health.

The J gene is TRBJ2-7, the V gene TRBV19; D may correspond to TRBD1 or TRBD2 (5 bases each). This CDR3 is 14 amino acids long. Trimming stripped 2 bases from V and 1 base from J, with 9 bases between. The V gene's germline CDR1 is LNHDA and CDR2 SQIVND (reference sequence). CDR3 protein: CASSIRGVSYEQYF. For the CDR3, the DNA is TGTGCCAGTAGTATAAGGGGAGTTTCCTACGAGCAGTACTTC.

V and J are TRBV28 and TRBJ2-3; 11 bases are a match to TRBD2. CDR3 size: 17 residues. Trimming removed 5 bases from V and 2 bases from J; junction bases left unmatched: 9. Germline-derived CDR1 and CDR2 are MDHEN and SYDVKM. The CDR3 DNA reads TGTGCCAGCAGTGCAAGACTAGCGGGACTAAACACAGATACGCAGTATTTT. Translating it yields CASSARLAGLNTDTQYF.

The chain uses TRBV7-9 and TRBJ1-3; D is perhaps TRBD1 (5 bases). Germline CDR1 SEHNR, CDR2 FQNEAQ (reference sequence). Trimming removed 5 bases at V and 1 base at J, with 24 bases between. This CDR3 has 19 residues. This CDR3 is CASSPPVGAQEASGNTIYF. The CDR3 DNA reads TGTGCCAGCAGCCCGCCAGTAGGGGCACAGGAAGCTTCTGGAAACACCATATATTTT.

The chain recombines TRBV9 with TRBJ1-2, with D possibly TRBD1 on 6 matching bases. CDR3 size: 15 residues. Trimming pared 5 bases from V and 6 bases from J, leaving 20 bases between. Germline CDR1 is SGDLS and CDR2 is YYNGEE. The CDR3 nucleotides read TGTGCCAGCAGTCCGACAGGCTATACCTCCAATGGCTACACCTTC. Its protein is CASSPTGYTSNGYTF.

J is TRBJ1-1 and V is TRBV6-5, with D possibly being TRBD1 (5 bases). The V end was cut by 6 bases, the J end by 4 bases, with 18 bases between. This CDR3 is 15 amino acids long. CDR1 is MNHEY and CDR2 is SVGAGI in the germline V gene. The CDR3 bases are TGTGCCAGCAGCCCAAGCCAAGGGGTAGCCACTGAAGCTTTCTTT. It specifies CASSPSQGVATEAFF.

This sequence joins TRBV19 and TRBJ2-1; 10 bases map to TRBD2. The V gene's germline CDR1 is LNHDA and CDR2 SQIVND (reference sequence). The trim removed 2 bases at V and 5 bases at J, leaving 6 bases unmatched. The CDR3 runs to 16 residues. The DNA of the CDR3 is TGTGCCAGTAGTATACTAGCGGGAGTCCCCAACAATGAGCAGTTCTTC. Encoded protein: CASSILAGVPNNEQFF.

This clone was counted a single time. The rearrangement links TRBV27 to TRBJ2-1, with a possible D match to TRBD1 (6 bases). The germline V and J ends were trimmed by 2 bases and 5 bases, with 13 bases remaining between them. CDR3 length: 15 amino acids. Looked up from germline, CDR1 is MNHEY and CDR2 is SMNVEV (reference sequence). CDR3 nucleotides: TGTGCCAGCAGTTTACGACGGGACATCGACAATGAGCAGTTCTTC. It yields the protein CASSLRRDIDNEQFF.

This chain links TRBV6-2 or TRBV6-3 with TRBJ2-7, with TRBD2 identical over 10 bases. The V segment lost 0 bases and the J segment 3 bases; nucleotides outside the gene matches: 2. The CDR3 is 15 residues long. CDR1 is MNHEY, CDR2 SVGEGT, per germline. CDR3 residues: CASSYSASGSYEQYF. CDR3 DNA: TGTGCCAGCAGTTACTCAGCTAGCGGGAGCTACGAGCAGTACTTC.

The gene calls are TRBV28 and TRBJ2-7; possible D gene TRBD2, 6 bases. The CDR3 spans 16 residues. Trimming pared 4 bases from V and 2 bases from J, leaving 18 bases between. CDR1 and CDR2 (germline): MDHEN, SYDVKM. DNA of the CDR3: TGTGCCAGCAGTTCGTCAGGCGCGGAGGGTACCTACGAGCAGTACTTC. It is translated as CASSSSGAEGTYEQYF.

The V and J genes are TRBV27 and TRBJ1-6, with 9 bases lining up with TRBD1. The CDR3 spans 15 residues. J lost 14 bases, V lost 3 bases, and 11 bases had no gene match. Germline-derived CDR1 and CDR2 are MNHEY and SMNVEV (reference sequence). CDR3 bases: TGTGCCAGCAGTTTCTTAACAGGGGGCAAAGTAGCCCTCCACTTT. Protein: CASSFLTGGKVALHF.

CDR3 nucleotides: TGTGCCAGCAGTGATGCTAGGCTCCCCTTACAGACCCAGTACTTC. Its protein product is CASSDARLPLQTQYF. The chain uses TRBV6-4 and TRBJ2-5; D ambiguous. CDR3 size: 15 residues. V gave up 3 bases and J gave up 6 bases, with 17 bases separating them. Germline CDR1 is MRHNA and CDR2 is SNTAGT.

The V and J genes are TRBV10-2 and TRBJ2-1; maybe TRBD2 (6 bases). Trimming pared 5 bases from V and 12 bases from J, leaving 23 bases between. The CDR3 is made up of 15 amino acids. Germline loops: CDR1 WSHSY, CDR2 SAAADI. The chain's CDR3 is CASSFWKDRSGVQFF. CDR3 coding DNA: TGCGCCAGCAGTTTTTGGAAAGATCGTAGCGGTGTGCAGTTCTTC.

The chain recombines TRBV3-1 (or the pseudogene TRBV3-2) with TRBJ1-2; 9 bases line up with TRBD1. CDR1 and CDR2 (germline): LGHDT, YNNKEL (reference sequence). The length of the CDR3 is 16 residues. J was trimmed by 8 bases and V by 1 base; bases with no gene match: 11. The CDR3 coding sequence is TGTGCCAGCAGCCAAGGATCGCACAGGGGGCTGGTGGGCTACACCTTC. Encoded protein: CASSQGSHRGLVGYTF.

The chain carries TRBV6-5 and TRBJ2-1; possibly TRBD1 for D (8 bases). Germline assignment: CDR1 MNHEY and CDR2 SVGAGI. CDR3 length: 12 residues. V lost 6 bases and J lost 9, with 12 bases in between. For the CDR3, the DNA is TGTGCCAGCAGACAGGGGGAGGGTGAGCAGTTCTTC. Translating it yields CASRQGEGEQFF.

The chain links TRBV28 to TRBJ2-5, with D perhaps matching TRBD2 (6 bases). The CDR3 contains 13 residues. Deletions cut 10 bases from V and 7 bases from J, with 19 bases between. CDR1 is MDHEN and CDR2 is SYDVKM in the germline V gene. The CDR3 protein is CATAAARGWTQYF. DNA for the CDR3: TGTGCCACGGCGGCGGCCCGGGGGTGGACCCAGTACTTC.

This chain uses TRBV9 with TRBJ1-3, with D perhaps TRBD1 (5 bases). This CDR3 has 16 residues. Trimming stripped 4 bases from V and 4 bases from J, with 18 bases between. Germline V gives CDR1 SGDLS, CDR2 YYNGEE. This chain's CDR3 is CASSPRGEGSGNTIYF. CDR3 bases: TGTGCCAGCAGCCCCCGAGGTGAGGGGAGCGGAAACACCATATATTTT.

This rearrangement joins TRBV7-8 to TRBJ2-3; D unclear. V was shortened by 6 bases and J by 8 bases, with 12 bases between the two germline ends. The CDR3 is 12 residues long. Per the germline V gene, CDR1 is SGHVS and CDR2 is FQNEAQ. CDR3 sequence (DNA): TGTGCCAGCAGAGTCGGTGGCTTTACGCAGTATTTT. Translating gives CASRVGGFTQYF. Complete variable domain (other parts from reference TRBV7-8 and TRBJ2-3): GAGVSQSPRYKVAKRGQDVALRCDPISGHVSLFWYQQALGQGPEFLTYFQNEAQLDKSGLPSDRFFAERPEGSVSTLKIQRTQQEDSAVYLCASRVGGFTQYFGPGTRLTVL.

The rearrangement joins TRBV7-8 to TRBJ2-7, with 12 bases aligning to TRBD2. Trimming took 1 base from V and 2 from J; bases not matched to a gene: 9. The CDR3 length is 18 residues. In germline, CDR1 is SGHVS, CDR2 FQNEAQ. The CDR3 DNA reads as TGTGCCAGCAGCTTAGTAGGTCTAGCGGGGGGGTATACCTACGAGCAGTACTTC. It specifies CASSLVGLAGGYTYEQYF.

V gene TRBV7-3 combines with J gene TRBJ2-1; no definite D call. The CDR3 has 14 amino acids. Looked up from germline, CDR1 is SGHTA and CDR2 is FQGTGA. V was pared by 2 bases and J by 0 bases, with 5 bases between. The CDR3 here is CASSLVPSYNEQFF. CDR3 in DNA: TGTGCCAGCAGCTTAGTACCCTCCTACAATGAGCAGTTCTTC.

The rearrangement links TRBV6-2 or TRBV6-3 to TRBJ2-7; 7 bases map to TRBD1. Germline CDR1 is MNHEY and CDR2 is SVGEGT. CDR3 size: 14 residues. V lost 6 bases to trimming and J lost 2 bases; unmatched junction nucleotides: 7. The DNA of the CDR3 is TGTGCCAGCAGCCTACAGGGGCACGCCTACGAGCAGTACTTC. This gives the protein CASSLQGHAYEQYF.

V usage is TRBV12-3 or TRBV12-4 and J usage is TRBJ1-5; D not certain. The CDR3 is 13 amino acids. The V and J ends lost 6 bases and 0 bases respectively, with 6 bases between them. The CDR3 sequence: CASRQSSNQPQHF. The CDR3 DNA sequence: TGTGCCAGCAGACAAAGTAGCAATCAGCCCCAGCATTTT.

This clone was recorded a few times. The V and J genes are TRBV19 and TRBJ2-3; D is perhaps TRBD1 (6 bases). The germline V and J ends were trimmed by 1 base and 9 bases, with 17 bases remaining between them. The germline V gene encodes CDR1 LNHDA and CDR2 SQIVND (reference sequence). The CDR3 covers 15 residues. The CDR3 region is CASSIAAASTGTQYF. CDR3 DNA sequence: TGTGCCAGTAGTATAGCCGCGGCCTCGACAGGCACGCAGTATTTT.

The V and J genes are TRBV6-4 and TRBJ2-3; D is perhaps TRBD1 or TRBD2 (5 bases each). Germline V lookup: CDR1 MRHNA, CDR2 SNTAGT. Trimming removed 8 bases from V and 5 bases from J, with 23 bases in between. The CDR3 contains 16 residues. The CDR3 sequence is CASSPRGSSIGDTQYF. The DNA for the CDR3 is TGTGCCAGCTCCCCCCGGGGCAGCTCGATTGGAGATACGCAGTATTTT.

The chain joins TRBV7-2 to TRBJ1-2; 9 bases line up with TRBD1. CDR3 length: 15 residues. Germline assignment: CDR1 SGHTA and CDR2 FQGNSA. The V and J ends lost 5 bases and 4 bases, in that order; junction bases with no gene match: 8. CDR3 region: CASSITGGAGYGYTF. The DNA of the CDR3 is TGTGCCAGCAGCATTACAGGGGGCGCGGGCTATGGCTACACCTTC.

This clone was recorded a few times. The chain is built from TRBV6-2 or TRBV6-3 and TRBJ2-2; TRBD2 matches at 10 bases. In germline, CDR1 is MNHEY, CDR2 SVGEGT. Trimming cost V 4 bases and J 5 bases; bases outside gene matches: 10. This CDR3 contains 17 residues. DNA for the CDR3: TGTGCCAGCAGTTCCGGGACTAGCGAGATAATAACCGGGGAGCTGTTTTTT. Its translation is CASSSGTSEIITGELFF.